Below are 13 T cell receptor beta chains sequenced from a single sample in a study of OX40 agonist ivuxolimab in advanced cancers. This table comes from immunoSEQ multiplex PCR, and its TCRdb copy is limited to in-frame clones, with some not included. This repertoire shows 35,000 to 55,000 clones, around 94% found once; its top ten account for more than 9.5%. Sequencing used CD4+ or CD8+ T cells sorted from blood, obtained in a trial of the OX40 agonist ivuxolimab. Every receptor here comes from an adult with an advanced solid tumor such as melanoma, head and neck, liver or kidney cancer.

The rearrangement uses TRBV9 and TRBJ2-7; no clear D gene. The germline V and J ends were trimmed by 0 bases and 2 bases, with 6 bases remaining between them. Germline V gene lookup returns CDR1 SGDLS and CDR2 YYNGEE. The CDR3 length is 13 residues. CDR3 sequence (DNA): TGTGCCAGCAGCGTAGCCCCCACCTACGAGCAGTACTTC. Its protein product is CASSVAPTYEQYF.

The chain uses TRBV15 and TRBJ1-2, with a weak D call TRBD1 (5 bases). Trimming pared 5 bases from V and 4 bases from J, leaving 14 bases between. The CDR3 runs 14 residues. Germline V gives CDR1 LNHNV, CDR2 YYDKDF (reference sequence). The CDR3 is CATSGSDSTYGYTF. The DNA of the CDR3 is TGTGCCACCAGCGGGTCAGACAGCACCTATGGCTACACCTTC.

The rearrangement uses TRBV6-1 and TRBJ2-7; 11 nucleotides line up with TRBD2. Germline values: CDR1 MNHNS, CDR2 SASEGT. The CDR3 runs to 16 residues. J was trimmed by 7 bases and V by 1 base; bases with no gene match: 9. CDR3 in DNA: TGTGCCAGCAGTGAAGAAGCGGGACTAGCGGAAACGGAGCAGTACTTC. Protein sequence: CASSEEAGLAETEQYF.

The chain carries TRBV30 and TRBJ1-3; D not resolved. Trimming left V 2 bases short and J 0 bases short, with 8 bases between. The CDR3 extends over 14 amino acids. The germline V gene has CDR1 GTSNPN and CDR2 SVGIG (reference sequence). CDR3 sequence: CAWSLVTSGNTIYF. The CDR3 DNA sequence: TGTGCCTGGAGTCTAGTTACCTCTGGAAACACCATATATTTT. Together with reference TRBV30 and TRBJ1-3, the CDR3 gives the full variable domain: SQTIHQWPATLVQPVGSPLSLECTVEGTSNPNLYWYRQAAGRGLQLLFYSVGIGQISSEVPQNLSASRPQDRQFILSSKKLLLSDSGFYLCAWSLVTSGNTIYFGEGSWLTVV.

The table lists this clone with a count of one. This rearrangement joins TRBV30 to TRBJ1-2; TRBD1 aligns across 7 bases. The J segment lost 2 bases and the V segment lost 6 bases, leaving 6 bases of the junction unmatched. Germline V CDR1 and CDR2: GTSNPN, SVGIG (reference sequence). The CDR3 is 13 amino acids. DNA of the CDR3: TGTGCCTGCCGGGACAGTGGGAACTATGGCTACACCTTC. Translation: CACRDSGNYGYTF. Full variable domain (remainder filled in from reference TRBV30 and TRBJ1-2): SQTIHQWPATLVQPVGSPLSLECTVEGTSNPNLYWYRQAAGRGLQLLFYSVGIGQISSEVPQNLSASRPQDRQFILSSKKLLLSDSGFYLCACRDSGNYGYTFGSGTRLTVV.

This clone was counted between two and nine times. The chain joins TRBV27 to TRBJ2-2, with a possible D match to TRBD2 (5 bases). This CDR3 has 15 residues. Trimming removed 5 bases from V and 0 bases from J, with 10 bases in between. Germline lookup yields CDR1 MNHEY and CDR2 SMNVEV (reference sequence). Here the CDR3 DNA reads TGTGCCAGCAGTCAAGCGGCCTCGAACACCGGGGAGCTGTTTTTT. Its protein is CASSQAASNTGELFF.

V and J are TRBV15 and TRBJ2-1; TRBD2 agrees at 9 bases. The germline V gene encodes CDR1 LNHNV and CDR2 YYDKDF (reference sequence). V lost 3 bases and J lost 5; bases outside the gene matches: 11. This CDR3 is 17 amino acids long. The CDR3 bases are TGTGCCACCAGCAGTGCGCCGGGACTAGCCCCCCACAATGAGCAGTTCTTC. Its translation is CATSSAPGLAPHNEQFF.

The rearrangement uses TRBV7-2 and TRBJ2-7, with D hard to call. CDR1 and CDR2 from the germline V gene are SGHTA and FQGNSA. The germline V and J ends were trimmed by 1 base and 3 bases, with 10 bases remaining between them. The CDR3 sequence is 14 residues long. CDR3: CASSLVKAYYEQYF. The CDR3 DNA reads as TGTGCCAGCAGCTTAGTTAAGGCGTACTACGAGCAGTACTTC.

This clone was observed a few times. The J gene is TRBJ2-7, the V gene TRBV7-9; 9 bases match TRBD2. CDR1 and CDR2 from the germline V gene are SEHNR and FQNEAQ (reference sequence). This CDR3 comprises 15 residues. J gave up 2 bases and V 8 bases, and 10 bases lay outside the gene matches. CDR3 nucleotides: TGTGCCAGCCACCCCTTAGCGGGAGAGGCCTACGAGCAGTACTTC. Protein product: CASHPLAGEAYEQYF.

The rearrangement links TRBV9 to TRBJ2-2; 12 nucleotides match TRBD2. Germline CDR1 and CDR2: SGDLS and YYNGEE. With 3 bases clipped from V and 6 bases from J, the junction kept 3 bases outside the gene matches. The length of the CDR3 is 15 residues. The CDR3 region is CASSDPSGRAGELFF. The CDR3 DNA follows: TGTGCCAGCAGCGACCCTAGCGGGAGGGCCGGGGAGCTGTTTTTT. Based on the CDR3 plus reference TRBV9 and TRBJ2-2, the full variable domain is DSGVTQTPKHLITATGQRVTLRCSPRSGDLSVYWYQQSLDQGLQFLIQYYNGEERAKGNILERFSAQQFPDLHSELNLSSLELGDSALYFCASSDPSGRAGELFFGEGSRLTVL.

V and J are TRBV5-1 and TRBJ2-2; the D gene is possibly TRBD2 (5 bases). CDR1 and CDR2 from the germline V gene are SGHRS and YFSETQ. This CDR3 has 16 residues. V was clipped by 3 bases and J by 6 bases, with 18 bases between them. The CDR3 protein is CASSSSLGKHAGELFF. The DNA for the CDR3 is TGCGCCAGCAGCTCTTCACTAGGAAAACATGCCGGGGAGCTGTTTTTT.

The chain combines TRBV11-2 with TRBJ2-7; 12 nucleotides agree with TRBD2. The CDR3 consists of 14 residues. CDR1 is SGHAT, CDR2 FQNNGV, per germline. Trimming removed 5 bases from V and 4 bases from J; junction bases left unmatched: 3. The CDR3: CASSPGTSGYEQYF. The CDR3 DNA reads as TGTGCCAGCAGCCCTGGGACTAGCGGGTACGAGCAGTACTTC.

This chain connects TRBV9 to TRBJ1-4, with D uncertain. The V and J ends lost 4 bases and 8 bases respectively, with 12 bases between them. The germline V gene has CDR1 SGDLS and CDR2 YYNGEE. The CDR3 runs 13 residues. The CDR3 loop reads CASSSGMFEKLFF. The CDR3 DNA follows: TGTGCCAGCAGCTCGGGCATGTTCGAAAAACTGTTTTTT.